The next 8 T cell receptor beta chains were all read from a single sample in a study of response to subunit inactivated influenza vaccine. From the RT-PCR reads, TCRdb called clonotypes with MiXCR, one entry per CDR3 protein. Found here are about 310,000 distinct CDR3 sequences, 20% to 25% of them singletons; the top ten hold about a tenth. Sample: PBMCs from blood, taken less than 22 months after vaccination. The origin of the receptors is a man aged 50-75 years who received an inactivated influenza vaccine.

The CDR3 DNA reads TGCGCCAGCAGCTTGGAACCGCGAAACACTGAAGCTTTCTTT. Protein: CASSLEPRNTEAFF. This chain uses TRBV5-1 with TRBJ1-1; D unresolved. V lost 0 bases, J lost 2 bases, and 8 bases lay in between. From germline, CDR1 is SGHRS and CDR2 YFSETQ. The CDR3 spans 14 residues.

CDR3 sequence (DNA): TGTGCCAGCAGTGAACCGGGCCGGTACAATGAGCAGTTCTTC. This translates into CASSEPGRYNEQFF. The chain uses TRBV25-1 and TRBJ2-1; D not certain. Trimming removed 2 bases from V and 4 bases from J, with 9 bases in between. This CDR3 is built from 14 residues. The germline CDR1 and CDR2 sequences are MGHDK and SYGVNS.

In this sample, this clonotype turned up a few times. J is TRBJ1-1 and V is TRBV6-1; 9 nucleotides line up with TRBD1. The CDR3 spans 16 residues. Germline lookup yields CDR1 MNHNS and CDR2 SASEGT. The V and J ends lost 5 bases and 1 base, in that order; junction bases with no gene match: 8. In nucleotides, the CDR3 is TGTGCCAGCAGTAATCTCCCGGGACAGGGGAACACTGAAGCTTTCTTT. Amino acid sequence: CASSNLPGQGNTEAFF.

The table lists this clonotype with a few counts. In nucleotides, the CDR3 is TGTGCCTGGAGTGTAAGCAATGAGCAGTTCTTC. This translates into CAWSVSNEQFF. The chain links TRBV30 to TRBJ2-1; D is unresolved. Trimming left V 0 bases short and J 6 bases short, with 3 bases between. The CDR3 runs to 11 residues. CDR1 is GTSNPN, CDR2 SVGIG, per germline (reference sequence).

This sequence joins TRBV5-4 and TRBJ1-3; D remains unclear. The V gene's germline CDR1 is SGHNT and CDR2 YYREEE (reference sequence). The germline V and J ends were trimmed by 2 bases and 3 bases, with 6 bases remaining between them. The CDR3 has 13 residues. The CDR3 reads CASSLAFGNTIYF. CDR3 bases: TGTGCCAGCAGCTTAGCTTTTGGAAACACCATATATTTT.

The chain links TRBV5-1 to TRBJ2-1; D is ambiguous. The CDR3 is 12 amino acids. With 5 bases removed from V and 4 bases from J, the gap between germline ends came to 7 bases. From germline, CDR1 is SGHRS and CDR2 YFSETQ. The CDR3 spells CASSDGYNEQFF. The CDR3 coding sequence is TGCGCCAGCAGTGACGGATACAATGAGCAGTTCTTC.

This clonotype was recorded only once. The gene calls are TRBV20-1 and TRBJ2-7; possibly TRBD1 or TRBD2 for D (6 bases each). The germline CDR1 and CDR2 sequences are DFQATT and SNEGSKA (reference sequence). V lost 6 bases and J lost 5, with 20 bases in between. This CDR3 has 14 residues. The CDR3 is CSAVRGTADNEQYF. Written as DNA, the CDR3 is TGCAGTGCGGTGAGGGGGACTGCAGACAACGAGCAGTACTTC.

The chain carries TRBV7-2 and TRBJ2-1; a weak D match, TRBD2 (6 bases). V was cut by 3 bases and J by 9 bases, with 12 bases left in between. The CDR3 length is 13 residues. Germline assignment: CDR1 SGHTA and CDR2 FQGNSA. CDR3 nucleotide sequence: TGTGCCAGCAGCTTCCCCGGGAGAACTGAGCAGTTCTTC. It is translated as CASSFPGRTEQFF.